Each of the 11 T cell receptor beta chains below was sequenced from the same sample in a study of shared clonotypes between healthy human individuals. Libraries were prepared by immunoSEQ multiplex PCR; TCRdb keeps only in-frame clonotypes and omits some of them. The sample gives 2 million to 2.5 million clones, about 94% of which show up once; less than 0.15% is in the top ten. Sequences were obtained from naive CD4+ T cells sorted from blood. Subset of the sample: CD45RA+ positively selected. The receptor set was obtained from a man in his late teens or twenties in good health.

This clone was recorded only once. The chain has TRBV19 and TRBJ1-5; no clear D gene. The CDR3 loop spans 15 amino acids. Trimming shortened V by 0 bases and J by 0 bases, and 6 bases separated the two germline ends. Germline lookup yields CDR1 LNHDA and CDR2 SQIVND (reference sequence). In nucleotides, the CDR3 is TGTGCCAGTAGTATAGAGTCTAATAGCAATCAGCCCCAGCATTTT. Translating it yields CASSIESNSNQPQHF.

This clone has a handful of counts. V gene TRBV27 combines with J gene TRBJ1-5; D is ambiguous. The V end was cut by 2 bases, the J end by 4 bases, with 0 bases between. The CDR3 covers 11 residues. Germline values: CDR1 MNHEY, CDR2 SMNVEV (reference sequence). This CDR3 is CASSLNQPQHF. In DNA, the CDR3 is TGTGCCAGCAGTTTAAATCAGCCCCAGCATTTT.

V gene TRBV7-9 combines with J gene TRBJ1-4, with D unclear. The germline V gene encodes CDR1 SEHNR and CDR2 FQNEAQ (reference sequence). Trimming pared 6 bases from V and 9 bases from J, leaving 11 bases between. The CDR3 has 12 residues. The DNA for the CDR3 is TGTGCCAGCAGTATGGTGAATCAAAAACTGTTTTTT. Its protein product is CASSMVNQKLFF.

This chain links TRBV20-1 with TRBJ2-7, with a weak D call TRBD1 (5 bases). The germline V gene encodes CDR1 DFQATT and CDR2 SNEGSKA (reference sequence). The ends were cut back, 4 bases at V and 7 bases at J, with 8 bases in the middle. The CDR3 runs 10 residues. The CDR3 protein is CSAKQVEQYF. CDR3 sequence (DNA): TGCAGTGCTAAACAGGTGGAGCAGTACTTC.

The chain has TRBV7-8 and TRBJ1-1; the D is unclear. Trimming left V 0 bases short and J 5 bases short, with 10 bases between. Germline lookup yields CDR1 SGHVS and CDR2 FQNEAQ. The CDR3 is 14 residues long. CDR3 in DNA: TGTGCCAGCAGCTTAGCAGGCGAGAGGACTGAAGCTTTCTTT. Its translation: CASSLAGERTEAFF.

This chain uses TRBV7-9 with TRBJ2-5, with 8 bases identical to TRBD2. Germline assignment: CDR1 SEHNR and CDR2 FQNEAQ (reference sequence). CDR3 length: 13 amino acids. V shed 5 bases and J 1 base; nucleotides not matched to a gene: 0. The CDR3 coding sequence is TGTGCCAGCAGCCGGGGGGGCCAAGAGACCCAGTACTTC. Protein sequence: CASSRGGQETQYF. Together with reference TRBV7-9 and TRBJ2-5, the CDR3 gives the full variable domain: DTGVSQNPRHKITKRGQNVTFRCDPISEHNRLYWYRQTLGQGPEFLTYFQNEAQLEKSRLLSDRFSAERPKGSFSTLEIQRTEQGDSAMYLCASSRGGQETQYFGPGTRLLVL.

The rearrangement links TRBV30 to TRBJ2-1; 8 bases agree with TRBD2. This CDR3 contains 15 residues. Germline V gene sequence: CDR1 GTSNPN, CDR2 SVGIG (reference sequence). V trimming: 0 bases; J trimming: 4 bases; junction bases outside the gene matches: 5. CDR3 loop: CAWSVLLAGYNEQFF. DNA for the CDR3: TGTGCCTGGAGTGTACTTCTAGCGGGTTACAATGAGCAGTTCTTC. Complete variable domain (other parts from reference TRBV30 and TRBJ2-1): SQTIHQWPATLVQPVGSPLSLECTVEGTSNPNLYWYRQAAGRGLQLLFYSVGIGQISSEVPQNLSASRPQDRQFILSSKKLLLSDSGFYLCAWSVLLAGYNEQFFGPGTRLTVL.

The chain combines TRBV10-3 with TRBJ2-1; 8 positions agree with TRBD2. V shed 4 bases, J shed 0 bases, and the junction held 14 bases outside the gene matches. From germline, CDR1 is ENHRY and CDR2 SYGVKD. The CDR3 is 19 amino acids. The CDR3 DNA sequence: TGTGCCATCAGTGCAAGTCGGCGGGGGGCCATGAGCTCCTACAATGAGCAGTTCTTC. This gives the protein CAISASRRGAMSSYNEQFF.

The J gene is TRBJ1-5, the V gene TRBV6-1; D unclear. The CDR3 extends over 13 amino acids. CDR1 MNHNS and CDR2 SASEGT come from the germline V gene. The germline V and J ends were trimmed by 1 base and 11 bases, with 12 bases remaining between them. CDR3 in amino acids: CASSEGYGRSQHF. The CDR3 DNA reads as TGTGCCAGCAGTGAAGGGTACGGCAGGTCCCAGCATTTT.

The chain carries TRBV6-1 and TRBJ2-4; D gene unclear. Germline-derived CDR1 and CDR2 are MNHNS and SASEGT. Trimming took off 5 bases at V and 7 bases at J, with 15 bases between the two ends. This CDR3 is built from 14 residues. For the CDR3, the DNA is TGTGCCAGCAGTTGGACGGCTGAAAATAACATTCAGTACTTC. Protein: CASSWTAENNIQYF.

This chain uses TRBV10-3 with TRBJ2-1; D is undetermined. The CDR3 loop spans 14 amino acids. The V end was cut by 3 bases, the J end by 4 bases, with 10 bases between. The germline CDR1 and CDR2 sequences are ENHRY and SYGVKD. This chain's CDR3 is CAISDSQIYNEQFF. The CDR3, as DNA: TGTGCCATCAGTGACTCCCAGATTTACAATGAGCAGTTCTTC.